This TCR beta chain was recorded in a study of cytomegalovirus exposure and HLA in healthy donors. Study-level background: The early release's HLA-typed donors yielded 70 million to 85 million unique TCRs.

Study results and caveats: Within the data, a cluster of highly shared sequence variants was likely a sequencing artifact. As immune exposure information, only CMV serostatus was available. Association of a missense DCLRE1C variant with TCR beta V- and J-gene trimming was reported in a later analysis.

Vbeta (60) and Jbeta (13) primers were used in the PCR. Sequencing used immunoSEQ multiplex PCR; TCRdb keeps in-frame clones, though not all of them. The sample records approximately 120,000 clones, around 73% being singletons. This CDR3 contains 19 residues. Germline CDR1 reads SGDLS; CDR2 reads YYNGEE. V shed 0 bases, J shed 0 bases, and the junction held 10 bases outside the gene matches. Regarding this clone: Its antigen is undetermined.

This receptor was identified in a man aged 35-49 years in good health and CMV-seronegative. The rearrangement joins TRBV9 to TRBJ2-3; 10 nucleotides match TRBD2. Sequencing was performed on PBMCs. The CDR3 reads CASSVAGAGGLPSTDTQYF. CDR3 in DNA: TGTGCCAGCAGCGTAGCAGGAGCGGGGGGGCTCCCTAGCACAGATACGCAGTATTTT.